The rows below give T cell receptor beta chains drawn from one sample of a study of control samples from healthy donors and cancer patients. The repertoire was sequenced with immunoSEQ multiplex PCR; TCRdb's copy has only in-frame clones and lacks some. Of around 100,000 clones in the sample, just under 95% were seen once. Sequencing used blood. The receptors here all came from a human donor in good health. The donor label of this sample is uncertain. The CDR3 runs from the conserved cysteine through the conserved F or W. D genes are given only for firm matches. Where a row states a size, it is once, few, many or the class of an expanded clone; other rows omit it.

clone_size d_call j_call v_call cdr3_length cdr3_aa cdr3_nt
. TRBD2 TRBJ2-7 TRBV18 16 CASSPGWTSGGYEQYF TGTGCCAGCTCACCAGGATGGACTAGCGGGGGCTACGAGCAGTACTTC
. . TRBJ2-2 TRBV28 14 CASSLNAGSGELFF TGTGCCAGCAGTTTGAACGCGGGCTCCGGGGAGCTGTTTTTT
. TRBD1 TRBJ2-2 TRBV3-1/TRBV3-2 16 CASSQIRGQGTGELFF TGTGCCAGCAGCCAAATTCGGGGACAGGGAACCGGGGAGCTGTTTTTT
. . TRBJ2-7 TRBV4-2 18 CASSRWGSAVGDNYEQYF TGTGCCAGCAGCCGATGGGGGTCAGCCGTAGGGGACAACTACGAGCAGTACTTC
once . TRBJ1-4 TRBV18 13 CASSQGQGEKLFF TGTGCCAGCTCACAGGGACAAGGGGAAAAACTGTTTTTT
once . TRBJ1-5 TRBV7-9 14 CASSPWDNNQPQHF TGTGCCAGCAGCCCCTGGGACAACAATCAGCCCCAGCATTTT
. TRBD1 TRBJ1-1 TRBV19 13 CASSETGGAEAFF TGTGCCAGTAGTGAGACAGGGGGGGCTGAAGCTTTCTTT
. . TRBJ2-3 TRBV27 14 CASSLGGSTDTQYF TGTGCCAGCAGTTTAGGTGGGAGCACAGATACGCAGTATTTT
. . TRBJ1-2 TRBV29-1 13 CSVLRAVGYGYTF TGCAGCGTCCTCAGGGCTGTAGGCTATGGCTACACCTTC
. TRBD1 TRBJ1-1 TRBV25-1 16 CASSESTGRIGTEAFF TGTGCCAGCAGTGAATCGACAGGGAGAATCGGGACTGAAGCTTTCTTT
. . TRBJ1-6 TRBV27 15 CASRGVRQVDSPLHF TGTGCCAGCAGGGGGGTTAGACAGGTAGATTCACCCCTCCACTTT
. . TRBJ2-6 TRBV6-2/TRBV6-3 18 CASSYALDGLSGANVLTF TGTGCCAGCAGTTACGCCCTGGACGGACTCTCTGGGGCCAACGTCCTGACTTTC
. . TRBJ2-5 TRBV15 15 CATSRGAVIQETQYF TGTGCCACCAGCAGAGGTGCGGTGATCCAAGAGACCCAGTACTTC
. . TRBJ1-2 TRBV6-5 14 CASSYSMGSYGYTF TGTGCCAGCAGTTACTCGATGGGTTCCTATGGCTACACCTTC
. . TRBJ1-6 TRBV3-1/TRBV3-2 14 CASSQEWRGSPLHF TGTGCCAGCAGCCAAGAATGGAGGGGCTCACCCCTCCACTTT
. . TRBJ2-3 TRBV20-1 11 CSVEGQDTQYF TGCAGTGTTGAGGGGCAAGATACGCAGTATTTT
. TRBD1 TRBJ2-7 TRBV5-4 13 CASSLARGREQYF TGTGCCAGCAGCTTGGCCAGGGGGCGGGAGCAGTACTTC
. TRBD1 TRBJ1-1 TRBV5-6 14 CASNDRAANTEAFF TGTGCCAGCAATGACAGGGCAGCGAACACTGAAGCTTTCTTT
few . TRBJ1-1 TRBV6-4 13 CASRDTPNTEAFF TGTGCCAGCAGAGATACACCCAACACTGAAGCTTTCTTT
. . TRBJ1-4 TRBV6-5 14 CASSNWQGGEKLFF TGTGCCAGCAGTAATTGGCAGGGTGGGGAAAAACTGTTTTTT
. TRBD1 TRBJ1-2 TRBV24-1 13 CATSEMGQNGYTF TGTGCCACCAGTGAGATGGGACAGAATGGCTACACCTTC
. . TRBJ1-6 TRBV5-5 15 CASSLLGKHNSPLHF TGTGCCAGCAGCTTATTAGGGAAACATAATTCACCCCTCCACTTT
. . TRBJ1-1 TRBV19 14 CASSIDRVPIVAFF TGTGCCAGTAGTATAGATCGGGTACCCATCGTTGCTTTCTTT
. . TRBJ1-1 TRBV27 14 CASSLSLMNTEAFF TGTGCCAGCAGTTTATCCCTGATGAACACTGAAGCTTTCTTT
. . TRBJ2-3 TRBV4-2 15 CASSLGGGGTDTQYF TGTGCCAGCAGCCTTGGGGGCGGAGGCACAGATACGCAGTATTTT
. . TRBJ1-1 TRBV18 13 CASSPRQDTEAFF TGTGCCAGCTCACCACGACAAGACACTGAAGCTTTCTTT
. . TRBJ1-4 TRBV2 12 CASSWNGEKLFF TGTGCCAGCAGTTGGAACGGGGAAAAACTGTTTTTT
. . TRBJ2-6 TRBV19 14 CASRQDPRATVLTF TGTGCCAGTAGGCAGGACCCCCGGGCCACCGTCCTGACTTTC
. . TRBJ1-1 TRBV6-4 13 CASSVDMNTEAFF TGTGCCAGCAGTGTAGATATGAACACTGAAGCTTTCTTT
. . TRBJ1-6 TRBV13 16 CASSARARGSNSPLHF TGTGCCAGCAGCGCGAGGGCTCGTGGGAGTAATTCACCCCTCCACTTT
. . TRBJ1-5 TRBV3-1/TRBV3-2 16 CASSQGTPYSNQPQHF TGTGCCAGCAGCCAAGGGACACCATATAGCAATCAGCCCCAGCATTTT
. . TRBJ2-5 TRBV6-2/TRBV6-3 14 CASTPTGPPETQYF TGTGCCAGCACCCCGACAGGCCCCCCCGAGACCCAGTACTTC
. . TRBJ1-5 TRBV14 14 CASSPRGLSQPQHF TGTGCCAGCAGCCCCAGAGGACTGTCTCAGCCCCAGCATTTT
. . TRBJ2-5 TRBV29-1 14 CSVEDLTLQETQYF TGCAGCGTTGAGGACCTAACACTCCAAGAGACCCAGTACTTC
. TRBD1 TRBJ1-5 TRBV19 16 CASSIGRGLLNQPQHF TGTGCCAGTAGTATCGGAAGGGGGCTTCTCAATCAGCCCCAGCATTTT
. TRBD1 TRBJ1-4 TRBV7-8 17 CASSLNAETGILTKLFF TGTGCCAGCAGCTTAAATGCGGAGACAGGGATCCTGACAAAACTGTTTTTT
. . TRBJ1-5 TRBV25-1 14 CASSRGTGREPQHF TGTGCCAGCAGTAGGGGAACAGGGCGGGAGCCCCAGCATTTT
few TRBD1 TRBJ2-7 TRBV24-1 15 CATSDHVTGTYEQYF TGTGCCACCAGTGACCATGTGACAGGGACCTACGAGCAGTACTTC
. . TRBJ1-1 TRBV7-9 14 CASMKTDFNTEAFF TGTGCCAGCATGAAAACAGATTTCAACACTGAAGCTTTCTTT
. TRBD1 TRBJ1-2 TRBV12-3/TRBV12-4 13 CASSWDSLYGYTF TGTGCCAGCAGTTGGGACAGCCTTTATGGCTACACCTTC
. TRBD2 TRBJ2-3 TRBV7-3 17 CASSKAGSGASTDTQYF TGTGCCAGCAGCAAAGCAGGAAGCGGGGCTAGCACAGATACGCAGTATTTT
. . TRBJ1-3 TRBV3-1/TRBV3-2 15 CASSDHGTQGNTIYF TGTGCCAGCAGCGACCACGGGACACAGGGAAACACCATATATTTT
. . TRBJ2-2 TRBV9 15 CASSVWDGDTGELFF TGTGCCAGCAGCGTGTGGGACGGAGACACCGGGGAGCTGTTTTTT
. TRBD1 TRBJ2-1 TRBV5-4 13 CASSRDSYNEQFF TGTGCCAGCAGCCGGGACAGCTACAATGAGCAGTTCTTC